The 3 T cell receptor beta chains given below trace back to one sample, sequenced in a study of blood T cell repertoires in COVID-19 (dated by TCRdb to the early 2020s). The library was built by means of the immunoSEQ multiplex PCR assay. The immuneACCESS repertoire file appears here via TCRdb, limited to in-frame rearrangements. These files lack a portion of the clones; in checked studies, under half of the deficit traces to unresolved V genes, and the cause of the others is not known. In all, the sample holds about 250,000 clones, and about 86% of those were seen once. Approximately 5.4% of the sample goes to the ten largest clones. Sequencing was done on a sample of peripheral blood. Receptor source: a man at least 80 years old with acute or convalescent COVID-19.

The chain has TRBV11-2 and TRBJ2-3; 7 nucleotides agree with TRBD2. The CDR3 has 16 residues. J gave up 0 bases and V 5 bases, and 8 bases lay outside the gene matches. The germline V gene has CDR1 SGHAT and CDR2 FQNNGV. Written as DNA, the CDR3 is TGTGCCAGCAGCCCAAGGGACTATCTTAGCACAGATACGCAGTATTTT. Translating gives CASSPRDYLSTDTQYF.

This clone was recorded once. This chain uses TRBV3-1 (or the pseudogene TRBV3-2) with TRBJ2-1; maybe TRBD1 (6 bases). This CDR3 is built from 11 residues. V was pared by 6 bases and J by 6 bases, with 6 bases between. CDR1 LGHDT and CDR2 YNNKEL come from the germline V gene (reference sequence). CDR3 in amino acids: CASRGANEQFF. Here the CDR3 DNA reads TGTGCCAGCAGGGGGGCCAATGAGCAGTTCTTC.

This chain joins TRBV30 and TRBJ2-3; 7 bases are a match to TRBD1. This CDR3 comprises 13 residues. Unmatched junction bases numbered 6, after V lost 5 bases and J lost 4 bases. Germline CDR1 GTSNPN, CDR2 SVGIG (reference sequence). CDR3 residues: CAWGRDSPDTQYF. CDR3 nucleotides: TGTGCCTGGGGACGGGACAGTCCAGATACGCAGTATTTT.